The present T cell receptor (beta chain) was sequenced within a study of shared clonotypes between healthy human individuals. Libraries were prepared by immunoSEQ multiplex PCR; TCRdb keeps only in-frame clonotypes and omits some of them. The table lists about 1,800,000 clones, roughly 95% of them singletons. Naive CD8 cells comprised CD45RO-negative, CCR7-positively selected cells, excluding terminally differentiated effector memory CD45RA+ cells. Germline CDR1 MDHEN, CDR2 SYDVKM. Germline trimming cut 8 bases from V and 6 bases from J; bases unmatched to any gene: 4. CDR3 size: 14 residues. The genes are TRBV28 and TRBJ2-1; 13 bases are a match to TRBD2. The receptor's source is a man aged 18 to 30 in good health. Sequenced: naive CD8+ T cells sorted from blood. This CDR3 reads CASQGTSGTNEQFF. The CDR3 DNA sequence: TGTGCCAGCCAAGGGACTAGCGGGACCAATGAGCAGTTCTTC.